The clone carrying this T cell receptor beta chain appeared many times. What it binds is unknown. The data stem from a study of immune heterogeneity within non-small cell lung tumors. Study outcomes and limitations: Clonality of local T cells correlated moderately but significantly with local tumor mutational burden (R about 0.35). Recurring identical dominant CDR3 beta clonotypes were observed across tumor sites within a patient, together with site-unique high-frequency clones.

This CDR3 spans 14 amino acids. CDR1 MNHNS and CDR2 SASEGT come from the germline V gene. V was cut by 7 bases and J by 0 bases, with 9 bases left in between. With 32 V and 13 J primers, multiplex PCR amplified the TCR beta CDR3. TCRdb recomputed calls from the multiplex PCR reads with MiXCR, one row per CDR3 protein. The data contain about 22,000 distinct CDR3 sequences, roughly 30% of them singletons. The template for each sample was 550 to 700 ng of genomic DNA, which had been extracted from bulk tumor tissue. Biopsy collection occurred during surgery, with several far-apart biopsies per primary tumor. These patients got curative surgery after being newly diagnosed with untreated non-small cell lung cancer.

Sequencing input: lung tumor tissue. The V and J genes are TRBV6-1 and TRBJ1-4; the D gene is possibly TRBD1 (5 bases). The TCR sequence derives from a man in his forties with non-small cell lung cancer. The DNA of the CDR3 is TGTGCCAGCACTGGGGGGGCAACTAATGAAAAACTGTTTTTT. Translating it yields CASTGGATNEKLFF.